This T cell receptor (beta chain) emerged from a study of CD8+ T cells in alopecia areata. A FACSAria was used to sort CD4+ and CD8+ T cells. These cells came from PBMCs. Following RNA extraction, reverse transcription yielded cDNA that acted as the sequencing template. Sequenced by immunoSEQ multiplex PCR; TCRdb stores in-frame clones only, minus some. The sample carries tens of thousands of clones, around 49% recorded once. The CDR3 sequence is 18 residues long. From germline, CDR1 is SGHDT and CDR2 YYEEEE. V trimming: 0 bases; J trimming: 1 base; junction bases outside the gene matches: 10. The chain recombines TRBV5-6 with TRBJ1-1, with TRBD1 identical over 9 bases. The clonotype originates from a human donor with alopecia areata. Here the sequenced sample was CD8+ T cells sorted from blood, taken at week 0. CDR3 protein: CASSLEFPRDRENTEAFF. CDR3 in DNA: TGTGCCAGCAGCTTGGAATTCCCCCGGGACAGGGAGAACACTGAAGCTTTCTTT.